What follows are 29 T cell receptor beta chains derived from one specimen sequenced in a study of early T cells in non-severe SARS-CoV-2 infection. Each CDR3 protein gets one entry after TCRdb re-called the 5' RACE reads with MiXCR. The sample contains fewer than 40,000 distinct CDR3 sequences, over 4.5% of which appear only once. The sequenced sample was whole blood. The receptors originated from an adult who was a healthcare worker with PCR-confirmed SARS-CoV-2 infection or an uninfected control (not recorded which).

The sample holds many counts of this clonotype. The gene calls are TRBV10-3 and TRBJ1-1; perhaps TRBD1 as D (6 bases). Between the trimmed V and J ends, which lost 10 bases and 0 bases, there was a span of 15 bases. This CDR3 has 14 amino acids. The germline gives CDR1 ENHRY, CDR2 SYGVKD. CDR3 sequence reads: CASDTQGLNTEAFF. For the CDR3, the DNA is TGTGCCAGCGATACACAGGGCCTGAACACTGAAGCTTTCTTT.

This clonotype was picked up many times. The chain recombines TRBV6-5 with TRBJ1-4, with D possibly being TRBD1 (5 bases). From germline, CDR1 is MNHEY and CDR2 SVGAGI. This CDR3 contains 11 residues. V lost 6 bases and J lost 10, with 9 bases in between. The CDR3 protein is CASSPGTKLFF. DNA of the CDR3: TGTGCCAGCAGCCCCGGGACAAAACTGTTTTTT.

This clonotype was counted ten times or more. The rearrangement joins TRBV20-1 to TRBJ2-7, with D perhaps assigned TRBD1 or TRBD2 (6 bases each). The CDR3 consists of 16 residues. Trimming removed 2 bases from V and 7 bases from J, with 24 bases in between. Germline V gives CDR1 DFQATT, CDR2 SNEGSKA (reference sequence). CDR3 protein: CSARSEGGLGTEEQYF. The CDR3 DNA follows: TGCAGTGCTAGAAGTGAAGGGGGACTGGGAACTGAAGAGCAGTACTTC.

The sample holds many counts of this clonotype. The V and J genes are TRBV6-5 and TRBJ2-1; 10 bases are a match to TRBD2. In germline, CDR1 is MNHEY, CDR2 SVGAGI. This CDR3 has 17 amino acids. V shed 5 bases, J shed 7 bases, and the junction held 14 bases outside the gene matches. CDR3 in DNA: TGTGCCAGCAGTCACCAGCTAGCGGGAGCCTTTCTTAATGAGCAGTTCTTC. Its translation: CASSHQLAGAFLNEQFF.

This chain connects TRBV12-3 or TRBV12-4 to TRBJ1-6; D is unclear. V lost 3 bases and J 10 bases, leaving 13 bases between the germline ends. This CDR3 is 14 amino acids long. CDR3 coding DNA: TGTGCCAGCAGTTTTGGGCAAAAGGACTCACCCCTCCACTTT. This translates into CASSFGQKDSPLHF.

This clonotype was counted many times. This chain connects TRBV6-1 to TRBJ1-6; a possible D gene is TRBD1 (6 bases). CDR1 is MNHNS, CDR2 SASEGT, per germline. The CDR3 loop spans 14 amino acids. Between the trimmed V and J ends, which lost 8 bases and 10 bases, there was a span of 18 bases. The CDR3: CASDPSRGGSPLHF. The DNA for the CDR3 is TGTGCCAGCGACCCCTCCAGGGGTGGATCACCCCTCCACTTT.

This clonotype was observed many times. This sequence joins TRBV20-1 and TRBJ2-7; 8 nucleotides line up with TRBD1. The J segment lost 4 bases and the V segment lost 8 bases, leaving 10 bases of the junction unmatched. Per the germline V gene, CDR1 is DFQATT and CDR2 is SNEGSKA (reference sequence). This CDR3 is 13 amino acids long. The CDR3 is CSIPGQGAYEQYF. CDR3 nucleotides: TGCAGTATTCCCGGGCAGGGGGCATACGAGCAGTACTTC.

In this sample, this clonotype turned up many times. The rearrangement joins TRBV7-9 to TRBJ2-2; TRBD2 agrees at 11 bases. Looked up from germline, CDR1 is SEHNR and CDR2 is FQNEAQ (reference sequence). This CDR3 comprises 20 residues. V shed 5 bases, J shed 1 base, and the junction held 15 bases outside the gene matches. CDR3 residues: CASSPLRVLAGARNTGELFF. CDR3 nucleotide sequence: TGTGCCAGCAGCCCCCTGAGGGTACTAGCGGGAGCCAGGAACACCGGGGAGCTGTTTTTT.

This clonotype came up many times. The chain uses TRBV10-3 and TRBJ2-7; D remains unclear. CDR3 size: 13 residues. Germline-derived CDR1 and CDR2 are ENHRY and SYGVKD. V lost 10 bases, J lost 0 bases, and 13 bases lay in between. The CDR3 loop reads CATADISSYEQYF. The CDR3 DNA is TGTGCCACCGCCGACATTAGCTCCTACGAGCAGTACTTC.

The chain is built from TRBV5-1 and TRBJ2-1, with D tentatively TRBD1 (5 bases). Per the germline V gene, CDR1 is SGHRS and CDR2 is YFSETQ. The CDR3 sequence is 13 residues long. Trimming stripped 1 base from V and 10 bases from J, with 12 bases between. The CDR3 reads CASSLNYAGEQFF. The CDR3 DNA is TGCGCCAGCAGCTTGAATTACGCAGGGGAGCAGTTCTTC.

This clonotype was seen many times. This CDR3 is CASSLHDLVVNTEAFF. CDR3 DNA sequence: TGTGCCAGCAGTTTACATGATTTGGTGGTGAACACTGAAGCTTTCTTT. The rearrangement joins TRBV28 to TRBJ1-1; D is unclear. Trimming shortened V by 2 bases and J by 0 bases, and 13 bases separated the two germline ends. The CDR3 has 16 amino acids. Germline V gene lookup returns CDR1 MDHEN and CDR2 SYDVKM.

This clonotype was seen many times. V is TRBV28 and J is TRBJ2-3; weak D call: TRBD1 (6 bases). The germline gives CDR1 MDHEN, CDR2 SYDVKM. V dropped 8 bases and J dropped 1 base, with 13 bases sitting between them. The CDR3 extends over 14 amino acids. CDR3 sequence (DNA): TGTGCCAGCCAGAGACAGGTTCGCACAGATACGCAGTATTTT. Encoded protein: CASQRQVRTDTQYF.

Many counts were recorded for this clonotype. The rearrangement links TRBV20-1 to TRBJ2-1, with 10 bases identical to TRBD2. The CDR3 has 16 amino acids. Germline CDR1 reads DFQATT; CDR2 reads SNEGSKA (reference sequence). Trimming at V came to 1 base and at J to 2 bases, leaving 5 bases not matched to a gene. Written as DNA, the CDR3 is TGCAGTGCTAGAGGTAGCGGGAGGTATGCCTACAATGAGCAGTTCTTC. Its protein is CSARGSGRYAYNEQFF.

This clonotype was picked up many times. The genes are TRBV5-1 and TRBJ2-7; a possible D gene is TRBD2 (5 bases). The germline gives CDR1 SGHRS, CDR2 YFSETQ. This CDR3 has 16 residues. The V and J ends lost 0 bases and 3 bases respectively, with 16 bases between them. The CDR3 reads CASSLEGSGTLYEQYF. For the CDR3, the DNA is TGCGCCAGCAGCTTGGAAGGAAGCGGAACCCTCTACGAGCAGTACTTC.

V is TRBV29-1 and J is TRBJ1-1; D ambiguous. The CDR3 length is 12 residues. Germline V CDR1 and CDR2: SQVTM, ANQGSEA. V gave up 3 bases and J gave up 1 base, with 6 bases separating them. In nucleotides, the CDR3 is TGCAGCGTTGAGGGCAGGAACACTGAAGCTTTCTTT. Its translation: CSVEGRNTEAFF.

This clonotype has a count of ten or more. The CDR3 coding sequence is TGTGCCAGCACTCCAGGGACATGGGGTCACGAGCAGTACTTC. Translation: CASTPGTWGHEQYF. This rearrangement joins TRBV6-6 to TRBJ2-7, with D possibly being TRBD1 (6 bases). V was clipped by 7 bases and J by 5 bases, with 18 bases between them. Germline V gene lookup returns CDR1 MNHNY and CDR2 SVGAGI (reference sequence). The CDR3 is 14 amino acids.

In this sample, this clonotype turned up many times. This sequence joins TRBV20-1 and TRBJ2-3; TRBD1 is a possible D gene (5 bases). Trimming stripped 4 bases from V and 5 bases from J, with 7 bases between. The CDR3 is made up of 11 amino acids. CDR1 and CDR2 (germline): DFQATT, SNEGSKA (reference sequence). DNA for the CDR3: TGCAGTGCTAATACAGGAGATACGCAGTATTTT. Translating gives CSANTGDTQYF.

The table lists this clonotype with many counts. This rearrangement joins TRBV12-3 or TRBV12-4 to TRBJ2-7; D uncertain. The CDR3 runs to 14 residues. V shed 3 bases and J shed 3 bases, with 12 bases lying between them. The CDR3 nucleotides are TGTGCCAGCAGTTTTGGTGACGTGCGCTACGAGCAGTACTTC. Amino acids: CASSFGDVRYEQYF.

This clonotype was observed at least ten times. DNA for the CDR3: TGTGCCAGCAGTGGACGGTTGAAAGCTTTCTTT. Translation: CASSGRLKAFF. The chain employs TRBV12-3 or TRBV12-4 and TRBJ1-1; D is undetermined. Trimming left V 5 bases short and J 9 bases short, with 10 bases between. The CDR3 contains 11 residues.

This clonotype was found many times. The genes are TRBV4-1 and TRBJ2-7; 8 nucleotides line up with TRBD1. With V trimmed by 0 bases and J by 6 bases, 7 bases remained unmatched. The length of the CDR3 is 15 residues. Germline V gene data show CDR1 as MGHRA and CDR2 as YSYEKL. CDR3 nucleotides: TGCGCCAGCAGCCAAGATCCCCAGGGGGCTGCCGAGCAGTACTTC. The encoded protein is CASSQDPQGAAEQYF.

This clonotype has at least ten counts. V usage is TRBV2 and J usage is TRBJ2-1; 9 nucleotides agree with TRBD2. Looked up from germline, CDR1 is SNHLY and CDR2 is FYNNEI. V dropped 7 bases and J dropped 9; count of bases not matched to a gene: 10. The CDR3 length is 14 residues. In nucleotides, the CDR3 is TGTGCCAGCATAGAATGGCTAGCGGGAAGTGAGCAGTTCTTC. It translates to CASIEWLAGSEQFF.

This clonotype was recorded at least ten times. The chain combines TRBV6-6 with TRBJ1-2, with 8 bases lining up with TRBD1. V was clipped by 10 bases and J by 8 bases; unmatched bases: 9. This CDR3 is built from 12 residues. Per the germline V gene, CDR1 is MNHNY and CDR2 is SVGAGI (reference sequence). DNA for the CDR3: TGTGCCACCGGACAGGGTGGGTCAGGCTACACCTTC. It encodes CATGQGGSGYTF.

This clonotype showed up many times. V and J are TRBV21-1 and TRBJ2-1; TRBD2 was called by the table and not checked on the DNA. TRBV21-1 is a pseudogene. This CDR3 is 20 amino acids long. DNA for the CDR3: TGTGCCAGCAGTCGAGTCATGGGACTAGCGGGAGTTGCTCGTGGTGATGAGCAGTTCTTC. Protein: CASSRVMGLAGVARGDEQFF.

The V gene is TRBV4-2, the J gene TRBJ2-7, with 12 bases identical to TRBD2. The V segment lost 4 bases and the J segment 1 base; nucleotides outside the gene matches: 5. CDR1 and CDR2 from the germline V gene are LGHNA and YNFKEQ. The CDR3 runs 16 residues. The CDR3 reads CASSRSLAGGSYEQYF. For the CDR3, the DNA is TGTGCCAGCAGCCGATCACTAGCGGGAGGTTCCTACGAGCAGTACTTC.

The table lists this clonotype with many counts. This chain links TRBV7-3 with TRBJ2-3; possible D gene TRBD2, 6 bases. V was clipped by 0 bases and J by 3 bases, with 10 bases between them. The germline V gene encodes CDR1 SGHTA and CDR2 FQGTGA. The CDR3 is 15 residues long. Written as DNA, the CDR3 is TGTGCCAGCAGCTTAACAGACGGGAGAACAGATACGCAGTATTTT. Its translation is CASSLTDGRTDTQYF.

This clonotype has ten or more counts. This rearrangement joins TRBV2 to TRBJ2-3; tentatively, D is TRBD1 (5 bases). V was cut by 4 bases and J by 4 bases, with 12 bases left in between. This CDR3 region has 14 residues. Germline CDR1 is SNHLY and CDR2 is FYNNEI. This CDR3 is CASSVQGSSDTQYF. CDR3 DNA sequence: TGTGCCAGCAGTGTTCAGGGATCCTCAGATACGCAGTATTTT.

This sequence joins TRBV7-9 and TRBJ2-7; tentatively, D is TRBD2 (7 bases). Between the trimmed V and J ends, which lost 5 bases and 2 bases, there was a span of 28 bases. The CDR3 runs 19 residues. CDR1 SEHNR and CDR2 FQNEAQ come from the germline V gene (reference sequence). The CDR3 here is CASSRREGAGTNRAYEQYF. The DNA for the CDR3 is TGTGCCAGCAGCCGAAGAGAAGGAGCGGGGACAAATCGGGCCTACGAGCAGTACTTC.

Many counts were recorded for this clonotype. J is TRBJ2-3 and V is TRBV27; 8 nucleotides line up with TRBD1. Germline assignment: CDR1 MNHEY and CDR2 SMNVEV (reference sequence). The CDR3 consists of 16 residues. V shed 4 bases and J 6 bases; nucleotides not matched to a gene: 12. The CDR3 coding sequence is TGTGCCAGCAGTTCCAGGACAGGGTCGTTAGGGGATACGCAGTATTTT. Its translation is CASSSRTGSLGDTQYF.

This clonotype was counted ten times or more. CDR3 amino acids: CASSLVGEVSGNTIYF. The DNA for the CDR3 is TGTGCCAGCAGCTTAGTTGGGGAAGTCTCTGGAAACACCATATATTTT. The chain is built from TRBV7-2 and TRBJ1-3; D is ambiguous. V was clipped by 1 base and J by 0 bases, with 10 bases between them. Germline V lookup: CDR1 SGHTA, CDR2 FQGNSA. This CDR3 has 16 amino acids.